Shown below are 5 T cell receptor beta chains from a single sample sequenced in a study of T cell repertoires in cytomegalovirus infection. Antigen specificity for these receptors is unknown. TCRdb fed the reads into MiXCR, producing one record per CDR3 protein. Among 650,000 to 900,000 distinct CDR3 sequences, 30% to 35% were seen once, and the ten largest hold roughly an eighth. Here the sequenced sample was cultured CD8+ T cells from PBMCs, taken from culture after CMV antigen stimulation. These TCRs come from a human donor in good health (CMV status not recorded). Some clones in this sample may be carry-over from other donors' samples.

The chain is built from TRBV6-2 or TRBV6-3 and TRBJ2-5; the match to TRBD2 covers 12 bases. V dropped 6 bases and J dropped 5; count of bases not matched to a gene: 7. From germline, CDR1 is MNHEY and CDR2 SVGEGT. This CDR3 spans 15 amino acids. CDR3 sequence: CASRRDGLAGETQYF. For the CDR3, the DNA is TGTGCCAGCAGGAGAGATGGACTAGCGGGGGAGACCCAGTACTTC.

This rearrangement joins TRBV12-3 or TRBV12-4 to TRBJ2-1; 10 nucleotides match TRBD2. V was pared by 8 bases and J by 4 bases, with 5 bases of the junction left unmatched. CDR3 size: 14 residues. CDR3 protein: CASDASGGYNEQFF. The CDR3 DNA is TGTGCCAGCGATGCTAGCGGGGGTTACAATGAGCAGTTCTTC.

This clonotype has a handful of counts. The V call is TRBV7-2, the J call TRBJ2-1; tentative D call: TRBD2 (7 bases). V lost 5 bases, J lost 4 bases, and 18 bases lay in between. There are 16 residues in the CDR3. Germline V gene lookup returns CDR1 SGHTA and CDR2 FQGNSA. CDR3 loop: CASSPGSGGHYNEQFF. In nucleotides, the CDR3 is TGTGCCAGCAGCCCGGGATCCGGGGGGCATTACAATGAGCAGTTCTTC.

This clonotype turned up a few times. This sequence joins TRBV6-1 and TRBJ1-2; a weak D match, TRBD1 (5 bases). This CDR3 has 14 residues. V lost 3 bases and J 8 bases, leaving 16 bases between the germline ends. Germline CDR1 MNHNS, CDR2 SASEGT. The CDR3 nucleotides are TGTGCCAGCAGTGACGGGGCCGCGCCTCCGGGCTACACCTTC. Translating it yields CASSDGAAPPGYTF.

The rearrangement joins TRBV10-1 to TRBJ2-3; D not resolved. The germline V gene has CDR1 WNHNN and CDR2 SYGVQD (reference sequence). V lost 3 bases to trimming and J lost 6 bases, with 13 bases between them. This CDR3 contains 14 residues. The CDR3 sequence is CASSDSLVGDTQYF. CDR3 DNA: TGCGCCAGCAGTGACTCCCTAGTCGGGGATACGCAGTATTTT.